This T cell receptor (beta chain) is from a study of blood T cell repertoires in COVID-19. Original processing notes: Reference gene primer amplification in the assay estimated nucleated cell counts. Sequenced by immunoSEQ multiplex PCR; TCRdb stores in-frame clones only, minus some. For V, J and clone size, that table is used; D and trimming come from the DNA. Of 210,000 or so clones listed, over 75% were seen once; the top ten hold 1.5% to 2%. Germline trimming cut 6 bases from V and 5 bases from J; bases unmatched to any gene: 11. Germline assignment: CDR1 MNHNY and CDR2 SVGAGI (reference sequence). The CDR3 consists of 15 residues. This clone was detected a few times.

The chain joins TRBV6-6 to TRBJ2-7; 9 positions agree with TRBD1. This sequence originates from a man aged 35-49 years with active or convalescent COVID-19. The sample was peripheral blood. The CDR3, as DNA: TGTGCCAGCAGCCTCCTAAGGGACAGGGTACACGAGCAGTACTTC. It encodes CASSLLRDRVHEQYF.